This T cell receptor beta chain comes out of a study of technical replicates of blood from a few donors. Produced via immunoSEQ multiplex PCR; TCRdb's table is partial and in-frame only. The sample contains about 76,000 clones, around 90% of which appear only once. Germline V gene lookup returns CDR1 LNHDA and CDR2 SQIVND (reference sequence). The CDR3 has 17 amino acids. The V and J ends lost 5 bases and 9 bases, in that order; junction bases with no gene match: 13. This sequence joins TRBV19 and TRBJ2-1; the match to TRBD2 covers 13 bases. The sequence derives from a human donor in good health. Sequences were obtained from T cells isolated from PBMCs. In DNA, the CDR3 is TGTGCCAGTAGTCCTCCGGGACTAGCGGGGTTGAGGGGTGAGCAGTTCTTC. Translation gives CASSPPGLAGLRGEQFF. Full variable domain (rest looked up from reference TRBV19 and TRBJ2-1): DGGITQSPKYLFRKEGQNVTLSCEQNLNHDAMYWYRQDPGQGLRLIYYSQIVNDFQKGDIAEGYSVSREKKESFPLTVTSAQKNPTAFYLCASSPPGLAGLRGEQFFGPGTRLTVL.